This T cell receptor (beta chain) was documented in a study of shared T cell receptors in the human thymus. Using immunoSEQ multiplex PCR, the repertoire was profiled, and TCRdb retains in-frame clones only, with some absent. The sample has approximately 660,000 clones; around 87% are singletons. This CDR3 is 24 amino acids long. V gave up 6 bases and J gave up 2 bases; unmatched junction bases: 37. Per germline, CDR1 KGHSH and CDR2 LQKENI. These data were also reused for a study on human thymus T cells. That work adds: Samples came from healthy Finnish infants during open corrective cardiac surgery. Resections from corrective heart surgery provided thymus tissue. Among unrelated individuals, related research reported thymic repertoires that overlapped highly.

The chain recombines TRBV18 with TRBJ2-7, with TRBD1 matching over 7 bases. The sample was thymocytes. The receptor comes from a boy younger than two with a congenital heart defect. The CDR3 DNA follows: TGTGCCAGCTCTCGGGCAGTAGTTGGCCTTAACCGGGACAGAGGCATGGAATGGACCTACGAGCAGTACTTC. This encodes CASSRAVVGLNRDRGMEWTYEQYF.